One sample yielded the 21 T cell receptor beta chains listed below, sequenced in a study of neurological immune-mediated disorders. TCRdb re-analysed the 5' RACE reads in MiXCR, keeping a single row per CDR3 protein. This table has about 50,000 distinct CDR3 sequences, roughly 2% appearing once. The material sequenced was PBMCs. These receptor sequences come from a woman in her 40s with multiple sclerosis.

This clonotype was observed at least ten times. The chain has TRBV5-5 and TRBJ2-7; D not certain. Trimming removed 1 base at V and 0 bases at J, with 8 bases between. The CDR3 sequence is 14 residues long. CDR1 is SGHKS, CDR2 YYEKEE, per germline (reference sequence). The CDR3 is CASSLRYGSYEQYF. The CDR3 DNA reads TGTGCCAGCAGCTTGAGGTATGGCTCCTACGAGCAGTACTTC.

This clonotype was counted only a few times. A much larger clonotype is one base distant, so this may be a read error. The chain has TRBV20-1 and TRBJ2-3; D possibly matches TRBD1 or TRBD2 (5 bases each). There are 11 residues in the CDR3. The germline V gene has CDR1 DFQATT and CDR2 SNEGSKA (reference sequence). V was clipped by 5 bases and J by 11 bases, with 14 bases between them. The CDR3 DNA sequence: TGCAGTGCTCGTAGGGACGGAAAGCAGTATTTT. Translating it yields CSARRDGKQYF.

This clonotype was counted at least ten times. This chain connects TRBV11-2 to TRBJ2-5; D uncertain. This CDR3 has 14 amino acids. V was trimmed by 0 bases and J by 2 bases, leaving 7 bases between them. Germline V gene sequence: CDR1 SGHAT, CDR2 FQNNGV. CDR3 coding DNA: TGTGCCAGCAGCTTAGATTGGATACAAGAGACCCAGTACTTC. Translating gives CASSLDWIQETQYF.

This clonotype was seen ten or more times. The chain employs TRBV12-3 or TRBV12-4 and TRBJ2-7; D not resolved. This CDR3 comprises 13 residues. Trimming shortened V by 3 bases and J by 1 base, and 7 bases separated the two germline ends. The CDR3: CASSFRHSYEQYF. The CDR3 DNA is TGTGCCAGCAGTTTTCGACATTCCTACGAGCAGTACTTC.

This clonotype was picked up many times. V gene TRBV20-1 combines with J gene TRBJ1-1, with D perhaps TRBD1 (5 bases). The V and J ends lost 2 bases and 0 bases respectively, with 19 bases between them. This CDR3 is built from 17 residues. Looked up from germline, CDR1 is DFQATT and CDR2 is SNEGSKA (reference sequence). Here the CDR3 DNA reads TGCAGTGCTAGACCAGGGATCGGTTTGACAATGAACACTGAAGCTTTCTTT. Protein product: CSARPGIGLTMNTEAFF.

This clonotype was seen many times. V usage is TRBV4-1 and J usage is TRBJ2-1, with D perhaps assigned TRBD1 or TRBD2 (5 bases each). In germline, CDR1 is MGHRA, CDR2 YSYEKL. This CDR3 contains 17 residues. V lost 3 bases and J lost 5, with 20 bases in between. The CDR3 reads CASSQAFGTPYDNEQFF. In DNA form, the CDR3 reads TGCGCCAGCAGCCAGGCTTTCGGGACGCCTTACGACAATGAGCAGTTCTTC.

At least ten counts were recorded for this clonotype. The J gene is TRBJ2-1, the V gene TRBV11-2, with TRBD1 identical over 8 bases. This CDR3 has 17 residues. V lost 5 bases to trimming and J lost 4 bases; unmatched junction nucleotides: 13. CDR1 is SGHAT and CDR2 is FQNNGV in the germline V gene. CDR3 DNA: TGTGCCAGCAGCCCAACTACACCACAGGGGGGTTACAATGAGCAGTTCTTC. Its translation is CASSPTTPQGGYNEQFF.

The table lists this clonotype with many counts. The chain has TRBV5-1 and TRBJ2-5; D possibly uses TRBD1 or TRBD2 (6 bases each). Trimming left V 4 bases short and J 1 base short, with 11 bases between. Germline loops: CDR1 SGHRS, CDR2 YFSETQ. This CDR3 spans 14 amino acids. The DNA for the CDR3 is TGCGCCAGCAGCGCACAGGGACTCCAAGAGACCCAGTACTTC. This encodes CASSAQGLQETQYF.

At least ten counts were recorded for this clonotype. The CDR3: CASRQGNTGELFF. In DNA, the CDR3 is TGTGCCAGTAGGCAGGGGAATACCGGGGAGCTGTTTTTT. The chain recombines TRBV19 with TRBJ2-2, with a weak D call TRBD1 (6 bases). Germline-derived CDR1 and CDR2 are LNHDA and SQIVND (reference sequence). The CDR3 runs 13 residues. V gave up 6 bases and J gave up 5 bases, with 10 bases separating them.

This clonotype was seen many times. The chain couples TRBV5-4 to TRBJ2-3, with a tentative D call TRBD2 (5 bases). The germline V gene encodes CDR1 SGHNT and CDR2 YYREEE (reference sequence). Trimming cost V 5 bases and J 0 bases, with 10 bases left between them. This CDR3 contains 14 residues. CDR3 protein: CASRGGRSTDTQYF. CDR3 nucleotide sequence: TGTGCCAGCAGAGGAGGACGGAGCACAGATACGCAGTATTTT.

This clonotype came up many times. The rearrangement uses TRBV20-1 and TRBJ1-2; 10 nucleotides agree with TRBD1. The trim removed 6 bases at V and 6 bases at J, leaving 4 bases unmatched. Germline V gives CDR1 DFQATT, CDR2 SNEGSKA (reference sequence). The length of the CDR3 is 12 residues. DNA for the CDR3: TGCAGTGCCATGACAGGGGGCGATGGCTACACCTTC. Protein product: CSAMTGGDGYTF.

This clonotype occurred a few times. The V and J genes are TRBV6-1 and TRBJ1-2, with D unresolved. The length of the CDR3 is 12 residues. V was shortened by 5 bases and J by 3 bases, with 7 bases between the two germline ends. Germline CDR1 is MNHNS and CDR2 is SASEGT. CDR3 DNA sequence: TGTGCCAGCAGTAGGGATGACTATGGCTACACCTTC. Amino acids: CASSRDDYGYTF.

This clonotype was picked up many times. The rearrangement joins TRBV20-1 to TRBJ2-2, with 8 bases identical to TRBD1. CDR3 length equals 14 residues. V was pared by 2 bases and J by 4 bases, with 3 bases of the junction left unmatched. Germline CDR1 is DFQATT and CDR2 is SNEGSKA (reference sequence). Here the CDR3 DNA reads TGCAGTGCTAGAACAGGGGGAATCACCGGGGAGCTGTTTTTT. Translated, it gives CSARTGGITGELFF.

This clonotype was detected many times. The chain links TRBV20-1 to TRBJ2-7, with D perhaps TRBD1 (6 bases). Germline V CDR1 and CDR2: DFQATT, SNEGSKA (reference sequence). CDR3 length equals 12 residues. With 6 bases removed from V and 8 bases from J, the gap between germline ends came to 17 bases. The CDR3 DNA is TGCAGTGCCCCGGGACATTATGGCCAGCAGTACTTC. Translating gives CSAPGHYGQQYF.

Many counts were recorded for this clonotype. The chain uses TRBV13 and TRBJ2-5; 7 bases agree with TRBD2. The ends lost 4 bases at V and 3 bases at J; junction bases unmatched: 5. The CDR3 loop spans 14 amino acids. Germline CDR1 and CDR2: PRHDT and FYEKMQ (reference sequence). The CDR3: CASSYSGLKETQYF. CDR3 DNA sequence: TGTGCCAGCAGCTATAGCGGGCTAAAAGAGACCCAGTACTTC.

In this sample, this clonotype turned up many times. This chain uses TRBV20-1 with TRBJ1-1; 7 bases are shared with TRBD1. J gave up 8 bases and V 3 bases, and 3 bases lay outside the gene matches. This CDR3 region has 11 residues. Germline CDR1 DFQATT, CDR2 SNEGSKA (reference sequence). CDR3 coding DNA: TGCAGTGCTAGTGGGGACAGCGAAGCTTTCTTT. Translated: CSASGDSEAFF.

This clonotype was seen repeatedly, ten times or more. This chain joins TRBV5-1 and TRBJ1-1; maybe TRBD1 (6 bases). Germline values: CDR1 SGHRS, CDR2 YFSETQ. V gave up 3 bases and J gave up 5 bases, with 17 bases separating them. CDR3 length equals 15 residues. CDR3 residues: CASSWESRGGTEAFF. The CDR3 nucleotides are TGCGCCAGCAGCTGGGAGTCGAGAGGGGGGACTGAAGCTTTCTTT.

In its sample, this clonotype was seen many times. J is TRBJ2-2 and V is TRBV10-2; D might be TRBD1 (6 bases). The length of the CDR3 is 18 residues. V was shortened by 0 bases and J by 8 bases, with 22 bases between the two germline ends. Per germline, CDR1 WSHSY and CDR2 SAAADI. In DNA, the CDR3 is TGCGCCAGCAGTGAGTCGAATTTTGGGACACCCGCCCCGGGGGAGCTGTTTTTT. Translated, it gives CASSESNFGTPAPGELFF.

This clonotype was detected many times. The chain uses TRBV5-1 and TRBJ1-2; D possibly corresponds to TRBD1 (5 bases). The CDR3 extends over 13 amino acids. V lost 2 bases to trimming and J lost 6 bases, with 11 bases between them. Germline CDR1 is SGHRS and CDR2 is YFSETQ. The CDR3 here is CASSLMTEDGYTF. In DNA form, the CDR3 reads TGCGCCAGCAGCTTAATGACAGAAGATGGCTACACCTTC.

This clonotype was picked up many times. The rearrangement joins TRBV14 to TRBJ2-3; 9 nucleotides align to TRBD2. The ends lost 2 bases at V and 6 bases at J; junction bases unmatched: 6. CDR3 size: 15 residues. Germline CDR1 reads SGHDN; CDR2 reads FVKESK. CDR3 in amino acids: CASSQNRLAADTQYF. As DNA, the CDR3 is TGTGCCAGCAGCCAAAATCGACTAGCGGCCGATACGCAGTATTTT. The variable domain in full, completed from reference TRBV14 and TRBJ2-3, reads EAGVTQFPSHSVIEKGQTVTLRCDPISGHDNLYWYRRVMGKEIKFLLHFVKESKQDESGMPNNRFLAERTGGTYSTLKVQPAELEDSGVYFCASSQNRLAADTQYFGPGTRLTVL.

This clonotype was counted ten times or more. The CDR3 region has the DNA TGCGCCAGCAGCCCGGACAGGGGAAACACCATATATTTT. This encodes CASSPDRGNTIYF. The chain links TRBV5-1 to TRBJ1-3; 7 bases line up with TRBD1. CDR1 is SGHRS, CDR2 YFSETQ, per germline. The J segment lost 4 bases and the V segment lost 4 bases, leaving 2 bases of the junction unmatched. There are 13 residues in the CDR3.